The clone carrying this TCR beta chain was counted a single time. The data were obtained in a study of shared clonotypes between healthy human individuals. The CDR3 length is 16 residues. Germline V CDR1 and CDR2: SGHRS, YFSETQ. V dropped 0 bases and J dropped 3 bases, with 16 bases sitting between them. The assay was immunoSEQ multiplex PCR, and TCRdb's table has in-frame clones only and misses some. The sample has a few million clones; 95% are singletons. The J gene is TRBJ2-7, the V gene TRBV5-1; possibly TRBD1 or TRBD2 for D (6 bases each). The material sequenced was naive CD4+ T cells sorted from blood. Noted subset: CD45RA+ positively selected. The TCR originated in a man aged 18 to 30 in good health. Here the CDR3 reads CASSLEGGKGSYEQYF. Here the CDR3 DNA reads TGCGCCAGCAGCTTGGAAGGGGGGAAAGGAAGCTACGAGCAGTACTTC.